The rows below give T cell receptor beta chains drawn from one sample of a study of cytomegalovirus exposure and HLA in healthy donors. Sequenced by immunoSEQ multiplex PCR; TCRdb stores in-frame clones only, minus some. Of around 150,000 clones listed, roughly 85% are singletons. The sample consisted of PBMCs. The receptors shown here come from a man aged 35 to 55 in good health and CMV-seronegative. CDR3s include the opening cysteine and the closing phenylalanine or tryptophan. A D gene is named only where the DNA matches it firmly. Not every row has a clone size; where given, it reads once, few, many or a size class.

j_gene	abundance	d_gene	v_gene	CDR3nt	CDR3aa
TRBJ2-7	NA	NA	TRBV29-1	TGCAGCGTTGAAGATACGAGGCAGGGGTTTGGAGAGCAGTACTTC	CSVEDTRQGFGEQYF
TRBJ2-2	NA	NA	TRBV7-8	TGTGCCACCCTTATCCCACAGGGATACACCGGGGAGCTGTTTTTT	CATLIPQGYTGELFF
TRBJ2-3	NA	NA	TRBV6-4	TGTGCCAGCAGTTTAACGGGGAGCTACACAGATACGCAGTATTTT	CASSLTGSYTDTQYF
TRBJ2-7	NA	NA	TRBV12-1	TGTGCCAGCAGCTCCCGGCGGGACGAGCAGTACTTC	CASSSRRDEQYF
TRBJ2-7	NA	NA	TRBV2	TGTGCCAGCAGTGAACAGGGGGGCCGGGACGAGCAGTACTTC	CASSEQGGRDEQYF
TRBJ2-7	once	NA	TRBV4-3	TGCGCCAGCAGCCAAGACAGTGGTGCCTACGAGCAGTACTTC	CASSQDSGAYEQYF
TRBJ1-1	NA	NA	TRBV7-9	TGTGCCAGCAGCTTAGGGTCAGGGGTCGGGTCTGAAGCTTTCTTT	CASSLGSGVGSEAFF
TRBJ2-7	NA	NA	TRBV7-3	TGTGCCAGCAGCCCTATGGGCGGGGAGGTTTACGAGCAGTACTTC	CASSPMGGEVYEQYF
TRBJ2-7	once	TRBD2	TRBV5-4	TGTGCCAGCAGCCCGGCGGGGGGTCGTACCTACGAGCAGTACTTC	CASSPAGGRTYEQYF
TRBJ1-1	NA	TRBD1	TRBV10-3	TGTGCCATCAGCTCACGACAGGGGAACACTGAAGCTTTCTTT	CAISSRQGNTEAFF
TRBJ2-4	NA	NA	TRBV4-3	TGCGCCAGCAGCCAAGATGACGGGTCTGCCAAAAACATTCAGTACTTC	CASSQDDGSAKNIQYF
TRBJ2-7	NA	NA	TRBV4-3	TGCGCCAGCAGCCAGGCGGGACCTCCGGCCTACGAGCAGTACTTC	CASSQAGPPAYEQYF
TRBJ2-1	NA	TRBD2	TRBV7-2	TGTGCCAGCAGTAAGACCGGGACTAGGGTCTACAATGAGCAGTTCTTC	CASSKTGTRVYNEQFF
TRBJ1-3	NA	NA	TRBV7-3	TGTGCCAGCAGCTTAGAGGCAACCTCTGGAAACACCATATATTTT	CASSLEATSGNTIYF
TRBJ2-3	few	TRBD2	TRBV7-2	TGTGCCAGCAGCTTAGCGCAGGCGGGAGTTGGAGATACGCAGTATTTT	CASSLAQAGVGDTQYF
TRBJ1-3	NA	TRBD1	TRBV7-2	TGTGCCAGCAGGCCGACAGGGGGCGAAAACACCATATATTTT	CASRPTGGENTIYF
TRBJ2-6	NA	TRBD1	TRBV6-4	TGTGCCAGCAGCCCTGACAGGGCTGGGGCCAACGTCCTGACTTTC	CASSPDRAGANVLTF
TRBJ1-6	NA	TRBD1	TRBV6-6	TGTGCCAGCAGTGGACAGGGCCAGAATTCACCCCTCCACTTT	CASSGQGQNSPLHF
TRBJ1-1	NA	TRBD1	TRBV11-2	TGTGCCAGCAGCTTAGACGGACAGGGGAGAAGACTCCTGTTCACTGAAGCTTTCTTT	CASSLDGQGRRLLFTEAFF
TRBJ2-1	NA	TRBD1	TRBV7-3	TGTGCCAGCAGCTTAATCGGCAGGGGGCTCTACAATGAGCAGTTCTTC	CASSLIGRGLYNEQFF
TRBJ2-7	NA	TRBD1	TRBV7-6	TGTGCCAGCAGTGACTGGGGACAGGGGTTCTACGAGCAGTACTTC	CASSDWGQGFYEQYF
TRBJ1-1	NA	NA	TRBV11-2	TGTGCCAGCAGCTTAGACAGGCTTAGCACTGAAGCTTTCTTT	CASSLDRLSTEAFF
TRBJ2-1	NA	TRBD2	TRBV19	TGTGCCAGAGCTCCAATAGCGGGGGGCCCCTACAATGAGCAGTTCTTC	CARAPIAGGPYNEQFF
TRBJ2-7	NA	NA	TRBV27	TGTGCCAGCAGCCCTTTGGGGCCAGCGCTCGGGTACGAGCAGTACTTC	CASSPLGPALGYEQYF
TRBJ1-2	NA	TRBD1	TRBV5-6	TGTGCCAGCAGCTTACAGGGGAGCGCTAACTATGGCTACACCTTC	CASSLQGSANYGYTF
TRBJ1-1	NA	NA	TRBV25-1	TGTGCCAGCAGTGTCACGACAGACCCGAACACTGAAGCTTTCTTT	CASSVTTDPNTEAFF
TRBJ2-2	NA	TRBD2	TRBV28	TGTGCCATCCGGGAGGGGAGGCCCGGGGAGCTGTTTTTT	CAIREGRPGELFF
TRBJ2-7	NA	TRBD2	TRBV9	TGTGCCAGCAGCTCATCTCGGACTAGAAACGCCCACGAGCAGTACTTC	CASSSSRTRNAHEQYF
TRBJ2-3	once	TRBD2	TRBV28	TGTGCCAGCAGTTTGCTTTCCGGGACTAGCGGCACAGATACGCAGTATTTT	CASSLLSGTSGTDTQYF
TRBJ2-3	NA	TRBD1	TRBV5-3	TGTGCCAGAAGCCGCAACGAACCGGGACAGGGGTCAGATACGCAGTATTTT	CARSRNEPGQGSDTQYF
TRBJ2-1	NA	TRBD2	TRBV5-3	TGTGCCAGAAGCCCCCTAGGGTTCGGAATAGCGGGGAGTAATAGGGGGAATAATGAGCAGTTCTTC	CARSPLGFGIAGSNRGNNEQFF
TRBJ2-7	NA	TRBD2	TRBV29-1	TGCAGCGTGAACGGCGGGGGGGACGAGCAGTACTTC	CSVNGGGDEQYF
TRBJ1-6	few	NA	TRBV11-3	TGTGCCAGCAGCGCAGGGATGGGTTCACCCCTCCACTTT	CASSAGMGSPLHF
TRBJ1-5	NA	NA	TRBV7-8	TGTGCCAGCAGCCTAGAACGGGGGAGGAATCAGCCCCAGCATTTT	CASSLERGRNQPQHF
TRBJ2-3	NA	NA	TRBV10-3	TGTGCCATCAGTGAGCGGCGGACAGACTCAGATACGCAGTATTTT	CAISERRTDSDTQYF
TRBJ2-5	NA	NA	TRBV28	TGTGCCAGCAGCCCCCCGACTATCTTCTGGACCCAGTACTTC	CASSPPTIFWTQYF
TRBJ1-2	NA	TRBD1	TRBV5-1	TGCGCCAGCAGCGTCGGACAGGAGGACTATGGCTACACCTTC	CASSVGQEDYGYTF
TRBJ1-5	NA	TRBD1	TRBV28	TGTGCCAGCAGGCGGACAGGGGGATATAGCAATCAGCCCCAGCATTTT	CASRRTGGYSNQPQHF
TRBJ2-5	few	TRBD2	TRBV30	TGTGCCTGGACTCAGCGGGAGGGCCCCAGGGAGACCCAGTACTTC	CAWTQREGPRETQYF
TRBJ1-1	NA	NA	TRBV11-1	TGTGCCAGCAGCTTAGCGGGCACTCTGTACACTGAAGCTTTCTTT	CASSLAGTLYTEAFF
TRBJ1-1	NA	NA	TRBV2	TGTGCCAGCAGTGATGGCGGAAACACTGAAGCTTTCTTT	CASSDGGNTEAFF
TRBJ2-6	NA	TRBD2	TRBV5-4	TGTGCCAGCAGCCCCAGCGGGAGAGGGGTGAACGTCCTGACTTTC	CASSPSGRGVNVLTF